This TCR beta chain originates from a study of patients and donors after allogeneic stem cell transplantation. Using its own MiXCR run on the RT-PCR reads, TCRdb lists one record per CDR3 protein. This table holds about 110,000 distinct CDR3 sequences, roughly 37% found once. Trimming left V 5 bases short and J 0 bases short, with 14 bases between. Germline assignment: CDR1 MDHEN and CDR2 SYDVKM. This CDR3 comprises 16 residues. The receptor was isolated from a human donor who was either an allogeneic HSCT recipient or a stem cell or donor lymphocyte infusion donor (not recorded which). It is not recorded whose cells these are; they may come from a transplant donor. The sample taken for sequencing was blood, either unsorted or a sorted T cell fraction (not recorded which). The chain uses TRBV28 and TRBJ1-5; D uncertain. The CDR3 here is CASSTQGTLSNQPQHF. The DNA for the CDR3 is TGTGCCAGCAGTACCCAAGGCACACTTAGCAATCAGCCCCAGCATTTT.